The 26 T cell receptor beta chains below all came from one sample that was sequenced in a study of cytomegalovirus exposure and HLA in healthy donors. The PCR was carried out with 60 Vbeta primers and 13 Jbeta primers. Method: immunoSEQ multiplex PCR; TCRdb's copy keeps in-frame clones and lacks some. The sample lists about 150,000 clones; roughly 75% were seen once. Source material: PBMCs. The receptors were sampled from a woman between 50 and 59 years old in good health and CMV-seropositive.

The chain links TRBV7-8 to TRBJ1-1; possibly TRBD1 for D (6 bases). CDR3 length: 14 residues. From germline, CDR1 is SGHVS and CDR2 FQNEAQ. Deletions cut 0 bases from V and 6 bases from J, with 11 bases between. The CDR3 DNA is TGTGCCAGCAGCTTAGCACAGGGTGTCGCTGAAGCTTTCTTT. Protein product: CASSLAQGVAEAFF.

The chain joins TRBV28 to TRBJ2-1; tentatively, D is TRBD2 (6 bases). The ends were cut back, 8 bases at V and 6 bases at J, with 23 bases in the middle. Germline CDR1 MDHEN, CDR2 SYDVKM. There are 16 residues in the CDR3. The CDR3: CASGLPGTGLFNEQFF. As DNA, the CDR3 is TGTGCCAGCGGATTACCCGGGACTGGCTTATTCAATGAGCAGTTCTTC. Full variable domain (remainder filled in from reference TRBV28 and TRBJ2-1): DVKVTQSSRYLVKRTGEKVFLECVQDMDHENMFWYRQDPGLGLRLIYFSYDVKMKEKGDIPEGYSVSREKKERFSLILESASTNQTSMYLCASGLPGTGLFNEQFFGPGTRLTVL.

As DNA, the CDR3 is TGTGCCAGCAGCCAGGGCGGCCACAGGGGAGACGCACCCCTCCACTTT. It translates to CASSQGGHRGDAPLHF. V is TRBV5-5 and J is TRBJ1-6; 7 bases are a match to TRBD1. With V trimmed by 4 bases and J by 11 bases, 15 bases remained unmatched. The CDR3 consists of 16 residues. Per germline, CDR1 SGHKS and CDR2 YYEKEE (reference sequence).

CDR3 region: CASSSTGGEAFF. CDR3 DNA sequence: TGTGCCAGCAGCTCTACAGGGGGGGAAGCTTTCTTT. The rearrangement joins TRBV7-2 to TRBJ1-1; 8 bases are a match to TRBD1. Germline CDR1 reads SGHTA; CDR2 reads FQGNSA. The CDR3 consists of 12 residues. The trim removed 4 bases at V and 8 bases at J, leaving 3 bases unmatched.

The gene calls are TRBV2 and TRBJ2-5, with D possibly matching TRBD1 (6 bases). V was pared by 5 bases and J by 5 bases, with 15 bases between. The CDR3 is made up of 14 amino acids. The germline gives CDR1 SNHLY, CDR2 FYNNEI. CDR3 amino acids: CASSKQGSGETQYF. For the CDR3, the DNA is TGTGCCAGCAGTAAACAGGGAAGTGGCGAGACCCAGTACTTC.

The chain uses TRBV5-4 and TRBJ1-2, with 7 bases identical to TRBD1. Per the germline V gene, CDR1 is SGHNT and CDR2 is YYREEE (reference sequence). V lost 2 bases and J lost 6; bases outside the gene matches: 7. The CDR3 runs 14 residues. DNA for the CDR3: TGTGCCAGCAGCTTTCTCCAGGGGGATAATGGCTACACCTTC. It codes for CASSFLQGDNGYTF.

This chain uses TRBV6-4 with TRBJ2-1, with 11 bases that match TRBD1. From germline, CDR1 is MRHNA and CDR2 SNTAGT. The CDR3 is 15 amino acids. V was clipped by 5 bases and J by 3 bases; unmatched bases: 3. The CDR3 spells CASSPGTGGYNEQFF. The CDR3 DNA is TGTGCCAGCAGTCCGGGGACAGGGGGCTACAATGAGCAGTTCTTC.

This clone has a single count. The chain is built from TRBV7-3 and TRBJ1-1; a weak D match, TRBD1 (5 bases). The length of the CDR3 is 13 residues. Germline CDR1 SGHTA, CDR2 FQGTGA. Trimming left V 2 bases short and J 5 bases short, with 9 bases between. CDR3 amino acids: CASSLQGGTEAFF. Written as DNA, the CDR3 is TGTGCCAGCAGCTTACAGGGAGGAACTGAAGCTTTCTTT.

V usage is TRBV7-2 and J usage is TRBJ2-7, with 7 bases lining up with TRBD2. The V gene's germline CDR1 is SGHTA and CDR2 FQGNSA. CDR3 length: 16 residues. Trimming took 1 base from V and 5 from J; bases not matched to a gene: 11. The CDR3 DNA sequence: TGTGCCAGCAGCTTAGATGGACCTAGCGGAACTGACGAGCAGTACTTC. Translation: CASSLDGPSGTDEQYF. Variable domain in full (rest from reference TRBV7-2 and TRBJ2-7): GAGVSQSPSNKVTEKGKDVELRCDPISGHTALYWYRQSLGQGLEFLIYFQGNSAPDKSGLPSDRFSAERTGGSVSTLTIQRTQQEDSAVYLCASSLDGPSGTDEQYFGPGTRLTVT.

Concerning this clone: One end of the junction fails to match germline, which may point to a read error. The chain joins TRBV7-9 to TRBJ2-7, with TRBD1 matching over 8 bases. Per germline, CDR1 SEHNR and CDR2 FQNEAQ (reference sequence). This CDR3 contains 17 residues. CDR3 region: CASSLRTGGLGFYGQYF. The CDR3 bases are TGTGCCAGCAGCTTGAGAACAGGGGGGTTAGGCTTCTACGGGCAGTACTTC.

The V gene is TRBV28, the J gene TRBJ2-5, with 12 bases matching TRBD2. The CDR3 runs to 16 residues. J was trimmed by 4 bases and V by 4 bases; bases with no gene match: 7. Germline V gene data show CDR1 as MDHEN and CDR2 as SYDVKM. CDR3 DNA: TGTGCCAGCAGTTCAAATCTAGCGGGAGGGTTAGAGACCCAGTACTTC. Its protein product is CASSSNLAGGLETQYF.

This chain links TRBV5-6 with TRBJ2-1, with 13 bases identical to TRBD2. This CDR3 is 16 amino acids long. V was pared by 3 bases and J by 4 bases, with 4 bases of the junction left unmatched. Germline CDR1 and CDR2: SGHDT and YYEEEE. The CDR3 nucleotides are TGTGCCAGCAGCTCCAGGGGACTAGCGGGATACAATGAGCAGTTCTTC. It codes for CASSSRGLAGYNEQFF.

This clone came up a few times. This chain links TRBV5-4 with TRBJ2-2; perhaps TRBD2 as D (5 bases). The CDR3 loop spans 15 amino acids. CDR1 is SGHNT, CDR2 YYREEE, per germline (reference sequence). Trimming shortened V by 4 bases and J by 1 base, and 11 bases separated the two germline ends. Here the CDR3 reads CASSRAERNTGELFF. Here the CDR3 DNA reads TGTGCCAGCAGCCGAGCGGAAAGGAACACCGGGGAGCTGTTTTTT.

This clone was seen once. As DNA, the CDR3 is TGTGCCAGCAGTGTAGAGCGGGGCACGGCGGACATTCAGTACTTC. Translated: CASSVERGTADIQYF. This sequence joins TRBV2 and TRBJ2-4, with TRBD2 matching over 7 bases. The CDR3 length is 15 residues. V was clipped by 4 bases and J by 8 bases; unmatched bases: 11. Germline assignment: CDR1 SNHLY and CDR2 FYNNEI.

This chain links TRBV28 with TRBJ2-2; D remains ambiguous. In germline, CDR1 is MDHEN, CDR2 SYDVKM. Trimming shortened V by 3 bases and J by 3 bases, and 5 bases separated the two germline ends. The CDR3 sequence is 13 residues long. CDR3 sequence reads: CASSLSDTGELFF. DNA for the CDR3: TGTGCCAGCAGTTTGAGCGACACCGGGGAGCTGTTTTTT.

The CDR3 sequence: CASTLGAGNQPQHF. The CDR3, as DNA: TGTGCCAGTACCTTGGGAGCGGGCAATCAGCCCCAGCATTTT. The chain couples TRBV19 to TRBJ1-5; D remains unclear. Trimming took off 7 bases at V and 2 bases at J, with 12 bases between the two ends. This CDR3 region has 14 residues. CDR1 is LNHDA and CDR2 is SQIVND in the germline V gene (reference sequence).

The rearrangement links TRBV10-3 to TRBJ2-5; TRBD1 aligns across 10 bases. V gave up 3 bases and J gave up 4 bases; unmatched junction bases: 5. From germline, CDR1 is ENHRY and CDR2 SYGVKD. This CDR3 has 15 amino acids. CDR3 sequence: CAISEGTGVRETQYF. CDR3 DNA: TGTGCCATCAGTGAAGGGACAGGGGTCCGAGAGACCCAGTACTTC.

The chain recombines TRBV19 with TRBJ1-2, with D unresolved. The CDR3 covers 12 residues. Germline V gene lookup returns CDR1 LNHDA and CDR2 SQIVND (reference sequence). This CDR3 reads CGSLGLRGGYTF. Written as DNA, the CDR3 is TGTGGATCCTTGGGCCTCCGAGGGGGCTACACCTTC. Using reference TRBV19 and TRBJ1-2 for the parts outside the CDR3, the full variable domain is DGGITQSPKYLFRKEGQNVTLSCEQNLNHDAMYWYRQDPGQGLRLIYYSQIVNDFQKGDIAEGYSVSREKKESFPLTVTSAQKNPTAFYLCGSLGLRGGYTFGSGTRLTVV.

In its sample, this clone was seen a few times. The chain links TRBV10-3 to TRBJ2-5, with 9 bases identical to TRBD2. J gave up 5 bases and V 10 bases, and 23 bases lay outside the gene matches. The V gene's germline CDR1 is ENHRY and CDR2 SYGVKD. There are 18 residues in the CDR3. CDR3 DNA sequence: TGTGCCACCCGAGGGGGTAGCGGGAGTTTATTGCGTATGGAGACCCAGTACTTC. This translates into CATRGGSGSLLRMETQYF.

This clone was seen only a few times. The gene calls are TRBV19 and TRBJ2-5; 8 bases are a match to TRBD1. This CDR3 is 15 amino acids long. Germline trimming cut 6 bases from V and 5 bases from J; bases unmatched to any gene: 11. Germline CDR1 reads LNHDA; CDR2 reads SQIVND (reference sequence). CDR3 loop: CASSRGQGRWETQYF. CDR3 in DNA: TGTGCCAGTAGCCGAGGACAGGGTCGTTGGGAGACCCAGTACTTC.

The rearrangement links TRBV6-1 to TRBJ1-1; 10 bases fit TRBD1. The CDR3 totals 15 residues. Germline CDR1 MNHNS, CDR2 SASEGT. V lost 6 bases, J lost 2 bases, and 6 bases stayed unmatched. The CDR3 DNA follows: TGTGCCAGCAGACCGAGGACAGGGGGTAACACTGAAGCTTTCTTT. Its protein is CASRPRTGGNTEAFF.

The rearrangement uses TRBV27 and TRBJ1-2, with TRBD1 as a possible D gene (5 bases). This CDR3 contains 13 residues. Per germline, CDR1 MNHEY and CDR2 SMNVEV (reference sequence). The V end lost 5 bases, the J end lost 8 bases, and 15 bases lay between the germline ends. In nucleotides, the CDR3 is TGTGCCAGCAGTCCCCGGAGGGGACGGGGCTACACCTTC. Encoded protein: CASSPRRGRGYTF.

V usage is TRBV28 and J usage is TRBJ1-5; unclear D gene. Trimming pared 4 bases from V and 3 bases from J, leaving 13 bases between. This CDR3 region has 15 residues. From germline, CDR1 is MDHEN and CDR2 SYDVKM. The CDR3 nucleotides read TGTGCCAGCAGTTACGCGGGTGGGGACAATCAGCCCCAGCATTTT. Translating it yields CASSYAGGDNQPQHF.

CDR3 loop: CASSLGPATSAGKLFF. The CDR3 coding sequence is TGCGCCAGCAGCTTGGGCCCGGCCACCTCCGCAGGAAAACTGTTTTTT. The V gene is TRBV5-1, the J gene TRBJ1-4; D unclear. Trimming stripped 0 bases from V and 10 bases from J, with 19 bases between. The CDR3 has 16 amino acids. Germline lookup yields CDR1 SGHRS and CDR2 YFSETQ.

V is TRBV5-1 and J is TRBJ1-1; 12 bases agree with TRBD1. The junction had 8 bases not matched to a gene; V was cut back by 0 bases and J by 5 bases. Germline-derived CDR1 and CDR2 are SGHRS and YFSETQ. This CDR3 is 17 amino acids long. CDR3 region: CASSLGRDRGRRTEAFF. The CDR3 bases are TGCGCCAGCAGCTTGGGGCGGGACAGGGGGCGTCGGACTGAAGCTTTCTTT.

The CDR3: CASSIMSSYEQYF. For the CDR3, the DNA is TGTGCCAGTAGTATTATGAGCTCCTACGAGCAGTACTTC. The chain uses TRBV19 and TRBJ2-7; no reliable D call. CDR1 is LNHDA and CDR2 is SQIVND in the germline V gene (reference sequence). Trimming took 3 bases from V and 0 from J, leaving 6 bases between them. This CDR3 has 13 residues.